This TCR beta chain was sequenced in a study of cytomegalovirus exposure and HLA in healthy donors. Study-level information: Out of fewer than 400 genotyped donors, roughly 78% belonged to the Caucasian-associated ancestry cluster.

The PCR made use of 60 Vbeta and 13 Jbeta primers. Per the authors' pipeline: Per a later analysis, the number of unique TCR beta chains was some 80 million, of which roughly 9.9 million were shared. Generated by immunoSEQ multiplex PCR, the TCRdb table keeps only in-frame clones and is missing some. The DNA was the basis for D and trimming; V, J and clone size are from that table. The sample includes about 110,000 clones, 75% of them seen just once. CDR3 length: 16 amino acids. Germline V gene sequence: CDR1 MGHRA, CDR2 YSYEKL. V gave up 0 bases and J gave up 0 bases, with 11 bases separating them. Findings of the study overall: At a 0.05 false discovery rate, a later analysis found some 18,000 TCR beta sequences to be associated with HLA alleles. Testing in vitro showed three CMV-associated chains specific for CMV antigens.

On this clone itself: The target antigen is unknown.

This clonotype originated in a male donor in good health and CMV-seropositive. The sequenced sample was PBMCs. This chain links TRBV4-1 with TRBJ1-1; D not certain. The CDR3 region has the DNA TGCGCCAGCAGCCAAGATTTCGCGGAGATGAACACTGAAGCTTTCTTT. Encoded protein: CASSQDFAEMNTEAFF.